The 13 T cell receptor beta chains presented below share a single source sample, sequenced in a study of blood T cell repertoires in COVID-19. Sequencing was performed with immunoSEQ multiplex PCR; in TCRdb, only in-frame clones are kept and a portion is missing. The table includes a few hundred thousand clones, less than 85% detected once. Sample: peripheral blood. The receptors shown here come from a man aged 60 to 75 who had recovered from COVID-19.

The CDR3 nucleotides read TGTGCCAGCAGCGGGACTAGCGGGGGGACCACAGATACGCAGTATTTT. Translated: CASSGTSGGTTDTQYF. This chain joins TRBV9 and TRBJ2-3; 14 bases are a match to TRBD2. CDR3 size: 16 residues. V lost 3 bases to trimming and J lost 2 bases; unmatched junction nucleotides: 2. Germline V CDR1 and CDR2: SGDLS, YYNGEE.

This chain links TRBV7-3 with TRBJ1-1, with TRBD1 identical over 8 bases. Germline values: CDR1 SGHTA, CDR2 FQGTGA. The V segment lost 5 bases and the J segment 5 bases; nucleotides outside the gene matches: 4. The CDR3 loop spans 13 amino acids. Written as DNA, the CDR3 is TGTGCCAGCAGCATTACAGGGGGTACTGAAGCTTTCTTT. Its translation: CASSITGGTEAFF.

This chain uses TRBV27 with TRBJ1-4, with D possibly being TRBD1 (6 bases). The germline V gene has CDR1 MNHEY and CDR2 SMNVEV (reference sequence). The CDR3 consists of 15 residues. V was pared by 4 bases and J by 8 bases, with 17 bases between. The CDR3 sequence: CASSWQGKGGEKLFF. The DNA for the CDR3 is TGTGCCAGCAGTTGGCAGGGGAAAGGTGGCGAAAAACTGTTTTTT.

J is TRBJ2-3 and V is TRBV18, with 12 bases lining up with TRBD2. The CDR3 contains 20 residues. Germline loops: CDR1 KGHSH, CDR2 LQKENI. V gave up 5 bases and J gave up 0 bases; unmatched junction bases: 15. The CDR3 is CASSSSRGLAGPTSTDTQYF. DNA for the CDR3: TGTGCCAGCTCATCTTCGAGGGGACTAGCGGGTCCTACTAGCACAGATACGCAGTATTTT.

The chain recombines TRBV5-4 with TRBJ2-1, with 9 bases fitting TRBD2. The CDR3 has 15 residues. Trimming at V came to 3 bases and at J to 3 bases, leaving 4 bases not matched to a gene. CDR1 is SGHNT and CDR2 is YYREEE in the germline V gene (reference sequence). The CDR3, as DNA: TGTGCCAGCAGCTCCCCGACTAGCGGCTACAATGAGCAGTTCTTC. Its protein is CASSSPTSGYNEQFF.

This chain uses TRBV29-1 with TRBJ2-3; D might be TRBD1 (7 bases). With 5 bases removed from V and 5 bases from J, the gap between germline ends came to 14 bases. The CDR3 is made up of 13 amino acids. Germline CDR1 reads SQVTM; CDR2 reads ANQGSEA. The CDR3 loop reads CSVLQGGRDTQYF. CDR3 DNA: TGCAGCGTTTTGCAGGGGGGTCGAGATACGCAGTATTTT.

The rearrangement uses TRBV5-5 and TRBJ2-3; TRBD2 matches 11 bases. The CDR3 sequence is 20 residues long. V gave up 2 bases and J gave up 2 bases; unmatched junction bases: 16. In germline, CDR1 is SGHKS, CDR2 YYEKEE (reference sequence). For the CDR3, the DNA is TGTGCCAGCAGCTTTTTCGGGTCCCGAGGGACTAGCGGTATCACAGATACGCAGTATTTT. Its protein is CASSFFGSRGTSGITDTQYF.

This chain joins TRBV7-9 and TRBJ1-4; 8 nucleotides line up with TRBD1. The CDR3 has 14 amino acids. Germline CDR1 SEHNR, CDR2 FQNEAQ (reference sequence). V lost 5 bases and J lost 7; bases outside the gene matches: 6. This CDR3 reads CASSPTGGIEKLFF. Written as DNA, the CDR3 is TGTGCCAGCAGCCCAACAGGGGGGATTGAAAAACTGTTTTTT.

J is TRBJ2-1 and V is TRBV7-9; the D is unclear. Per the germline V gene, CDR1 is SEHNR and CDR2 is FQNEAQ (reference sequence). Trimming removed 0 bases at V and 6 bases at J, with 3 bases between. The CDR3 runs 12 residues. The CDR3 loop is CASSLAANEQFF. The CDR3 DNA reads TGTGCCAGCAGCTTAGCGGCCAATGAGCAGTTCTTC.

The chain combines TRBV2 with TRBJ2-5; D is perhaps TRBD1 (6 bases). Germline V CDR1 and CDR2: SNHLY, FYNNEI. V was trimmed by 4 bases and J by 2 bases, leaving 14 bases between them. This CDR3 has 15 amino acids. CDR3 bases: TGTGCCAGCAGTGGAATTGGACAGAGACAAGAGACCCAGTACTTC. This gives the protein CASSGIGQRQETQYF. Full variable domain (missing parts from reference TRBV2 and TRBJ2-5): EPEVTQTPSHQVTQMGQEVILRCVPISNHLYFYWYRQILGQKVEFLVSFYNNEISEKSEIFDDQFSVERPDGSNFTLKIRSTKLEDSAMYFCASSGIGQRQETQYFGPGTRLLVL.

V usage is TRBV6-5 and J usage is TRBJ2-7, with 7 bases aligning to TRBD1. The ends lost 11 bases at V and 6 bases at J; junction bases unmatched: 13. This CDR3 region has 13 residues. Germline V gene sequence: CDR1 MNHEY, CDR2 SVGAGI. The CDR3 protein is CAASAKQGTEQYF. The CDR3 region has the DNA TGTGCCGCAAGCGCGAAACAGGGGACCGAGCAGTACTTC.

The rearrangement uses TRBV5-1 and TRBJ2-1; 8 nucleotides line up with TRBD2. CDR3 size: 15 residues. The germline V gene has CDR1 SGHRS and CDR2 YFSETQ. With 2 bases clipped from V and 6 bases from J, the junction kept 7 bases outside the gene matches. CDR3: CASSLVAGQFNEQFF. The DNA for the CDR3 is TGCGCCAGCAGCTTAGTAGCGGGACAATTCAATGAGCAGTTCTTC.

The chain employs TRBV19 and TRBJ1-3; the match to TRBD1 covers 7 bases. From germline, CDR1 is LNHDA and CDR2 SQIVND (reference sequence). This CDR3 has 13 amino acids. The V and J ends lost 9 bases and 4 bases, in that order; junction bases with no gene match: 6. CDR3: CASPGQRGNTIYF. CDR3 in DNA: TGTGCCAGCCCGGGACAGAGGGGAAACACCATATATTTT. The variable domain in full, with the rest retrieved from reference TRBV19 and TRBJ1-3, is DGGITQSPKYLFRKEGQNVTLSCEQNLNHDAMYWYRQDPGQGLRLIYYSQIVNDFQKGDIAEGYSVSREKKESFPLTVTSAQKNPTAFYLCASPGQRGNTIYFGEGSWLTVV.